Below, 12 T cell receptor beta chains from the same sample are listed, as sequenced in a study of blood T cell repertoires in COVID-19. Clones were sequenced by immunoSEQ multiplex PCR, and TCRdb holds only the in-frame ones, with some missing. Among 300,000 to 350,000 clones listed, 90% were seen once. Input material: peripheral blood. These receptors came from a woman aged 25-40 years with COVID-19, enrolled during active disease.

The chain is built from TRBV10-3 and TRBJ1-2; the D gene is possibly TRBD1 (5 bases). The CDR3 totals 17 residues. V was shortened by 4 bases and J by 0 bases, with 18 bases between the two germline ends. CDR1 ENHRY and CDR2 SYGVKD come from the germline V gene. CDR3 nucleotide sequence: TGTGCCATCAGTGCGAACAGCTTAGGGGTCTCTAACTATGGCTACACCTTC. Encoded protein: CAISANSLGVSNYGYTF.

This clone was seen just once. The chain uses TRBV9 and TRBJ2-1; TRBD2 matches at 7 bases. Germline-derived CDR1 and CDR2 are SGDLS and YYNGEE. V was clipped by 4 bases and J by 6 bases; unmatched bases: 7. CDR3 length equals 14 residues. CDR3 amino acids: CASSPGGVVNEQFF. The DNA of the CDR3 is TGTGCCAGCAGCCCGGGGGGAGTCGTCAATGAGCAGTTCTTC.

This chain connects TRBV27 to TRBJ2-7; D perhaps matches TRBD2 (6 bases). V shed 6 bases and J shed 2 bases, with 11 bases lying between them. The CDR3 is made up of 13 amino acids. Germline values: CDR1 MNHEY, CDR2 SMNVEV (reference sequence). This CDR3 reads CASREGPPYEQYF. The CDR3 DNA is TGTGCCAGCAGGGAGGGGCCCCCCTACGAGCAGTACTTC.

The chain has TRBV28 and TRBJ1-3, with TRBD1 identical over 7 bases. The CDR3 is 15 residues long. Trimming took 4 bases from V and 0 from J; bases not matched to a gene: 3. Per germline, CDR1 MDHEN and CDR2 SYDVKM. Here the CDR3 reads CASSSPGGSGNTIYF. The CDR3 DNA sequence: TGTGCCAGCAGTTCCCCAGGGGGCTCTGGAAACACCATATATTTT.

The chain recombines TRBV5-6 with TRBJ2-1, with TRBD2 identical over 12 bases. This CDR3 region has 18 residues. J gave up 3 bases and V 0 bases, and 7 bases lay outside the gene matches. Germline V gene lookup returns CDR1 SGHDT and CDR2 YYEEEE. This CDR3 is CASSLARLAGVLYNEQFF. CDR3 DNA: TGTGCCAGCAGCTTGGCCAGACTAGCGGGAGTACTCTACAATGAGCAGTTCTTC.

The rearrangement joins TRBV19 to TRBJ2-2; 8 bases map to TRBD2. CDR3 length: 19 residues. Germline lookup yields CDR1 LNHDA and CDR2 SQIVND (reference sequence). Trimming cost V 5 bases and J 3 bases; bases outside gene matches: 17. CDR3 region: CASSRVAGHLIGDTGELFF. CDR3 bases: TGTGCCAGTAGTCGAGTAGCGGGGCATCTTATCGGAGACACCGGGGAGCTGTTTTTT.

This sequence joins TRBV2 and TRBJ2-7; D may be TRBD1 (5 bases). This CDR3 is 14 amino acids long. Germline V gene sequence: CDR1 SNHLY, CDR2 FYNNEI. Between the trimmed V and J ends, which lost 9 bases and 4 bases, there was a span of 19 bases. CDR3 in amino acids: CARTPPSPGYEQYF. Here the CDR3 DNA reads TGTGCCAGAACCCCTCCCAGTCCAGGGTACGAGCAGTACTTC.

The chain recombines TRBV6-5 with TRBJ2-5; 7 bases are shared with TRBD1. With V trimmed by 4 bases and J by 2 bases, 4 bases remained unmatched. This CDR3 comprises 14 residues. Germline V lookup: CDR1 MNHEY, CDR2 SVGAGI. CDR3 amino acids: CASSSTTGQETQYF. The CDR3 DNA reads as TGTGCCAGCAGTTCCACGACAGGGCAAGAGACCCAGTACTTC.

The rearrangement links TRBV7-9 to TRBJ2-2; D possibly corresponds to TRBD1 (6 bases). V dropped 5 bases and J dropped 2 bases, with 15 bases sitting between them. Germline V gene lookup returns CDR1 SEHNR and CDR2 FQNEAQ (reference sequence). The CDR3 runs 16 residues. The CDR3 DNA follows: TGTGCCAGCAGCCCCTGGGCAGGGGAAAACACCGGGGAGCTGTTTTTT. Its translation: CASSPWAGENTGELFF.

J is TRBJ2-1 and V is TRBV11-1, with 13 bases aligning to TRBD2. With V trimmed by 2 bases and J by 6 bases, 1 base remained unmatched. Germline CDR1 and CDR2: SGHAT and FQDESV (reference sequence). The CDR3 contains 15 residues. This CDR3 reads CASSLTSGRANEQFF. The CDR3 DNA sequence: TGTGCCAGCAGCTTAACTAGCGGGAGGGCCAATGAGCAGTTCTTC.

The V call is TRBV27, the J call TRBJ2-7, with 10 bases fitting TRBD1. Germline CDR1 MNHEY, CDR2 SMNVEV (reference sequence). The CDR3 covers 13 residues. The ends lost 6 bases at V and 10 bases at J; junction bases unmatched: 9. The CDR3 DNA reads as TGTGCCAGCAGCTTTAGGACAGGGGGTGAACAGTACTTC. It translates to CASSFRTGGEQYF.

This clone was counted a few times. The genes are TRBV18 and TRBJ2-3; 9 nucleotides line up with TRBD1. The length of the CDR3 is 16 residues. Germline V gene lookup returns CDR1 KGHSH and CDR2 LQKENI. J lost 3 bases, V lost 0 bases, and 4 bases had no gene match. DNA of the CDR3: TGTGCCAGCTCACCACCAAACAGGGGGCAAACAGATACGCAGTATTTT. Translation: CASSPPNRGQTDTQYF.